This TCR beta chain was observed in a study of graft-versus-host responses after intestinal transplantation (dated by TCRdb to the early 2020s). In the study overall: Multivisceral, liver-intestinal, or isolated intestinal transplants were received by the recipients. All recipients received anti-thymocyte globulin induction followed by maintenance tacrolimus and steroids for roughly three years. Bulk TCR-beta CDR3 sequencing was used to track graft-versus-host and host-versus-graft alloreactive T cell clones in the graft, circulation and bone marrow after intestinal transplantation. To identify alloreactive clones, pre-transplant mixed lymphocyte reaction products were sequenced and then compared with unstimulated pre-transplant donor and recipient T cells. The cohort enrolled some 25 intestinal transplant recipients including one retransplant, and a few patients lacking pretransplant specimens were excluded. Donor T cell macrochimerism was defined as a peak of at least 4% donor T cells among recipient peripheral blood mononuclear cells. Rather than going through the commercial service, samples from three later patients were sequenced in-house on an Illumina MiSeq and processed with MiXCR. Broader findings and caveats from the paper: The relatively low number and heterogeneity of intestinal transplant patients limited the conclusions. Early after transplant, peak levels of circulating GvH clones were found to be associated with declines in HvG clones. Patients with donor T cell macrochimerism had high GvH to HvG T cell clonal ratios in their allografts. GvH clones were found in recipient bone marrow, and some of the GvH clones appeared earlier in ileal mucosa or blood, which is consistent with an intestinal mucosal origin.

The time point label here, explained by the study, means: cells obtained before transplantation from donor or recipient. CD3+CD4+ and CD3+CD8+ populations were FACS-sorted from unstimulated pre-transplant donor and recipient cells taken from spleen or lymph nodes. For this clone: Its specific antigen is unknown. One base away there is no much larger clone; base qualities are not given.

From a lookup of the germline V gene, CDR1 and CDR2 are MGHRA and YSYEKL. Between the V and J ends, shortened by 4 bases and 7 bases respectively, the junction contains 17 bases. The CDR3 contains 15 residues, cysteine and phenylalanine counted. The sequence is cut down to CDR3 DNA, 45 bases in frame from base 1. Library preparation was by the immunoSEQ multiplex PCR assay. In most patients, genomic DNA was isolated using the Qiagen DNeasy Blood and Tissue Kit and sent frozen to Adaptive Biotechnologies for TCR sequencing. Adaptive Biotechnologies carried out high-throughput TCR-beta CDR3 sequencing of genomic DNA for most patients. In the authors' own workflow: Adaptive's ImmunoSEQ software supplied the TCR sequencing data for 18 patients, while MiXCR and VDJtools were used to process a few other patients. CD4 versus CD8 sorting errors were corrected by removing sequences found in both subsets at a frequency ratio below 5:1. CDR3 nucleotide sequences shared between donor and recipient were removed because the origin of such sequences could not be assigned. To count as alloreactive, a clone needed at least 2-fold expansion over unstimulated cells and a minimum CFSE-low frequency of 0.002% (template counts) or 0.001% (read counts). Clones were considered mappable if detected in sequenced pre-transplant spleen, lymph node, or MLR CFSE-low populations of the donor or recipient. Cumulative frequency of alloreactive clones was calculated as a percentage of all sequences weighted by copy number. Entries here come from immuneACCESS through TCRdb and include only in-frame sequences with V and J called. Some clones fail to appear in such tables; in the studies checked, an unresolved V gene covers under half of the shortfall, and the cause of the remainder is unknown. The V and J calls and clone size were taken over from that table, and D and trimming were inferred from the DNA. The sample table shows 78,000 or so clones, and roughly 84% are seen once. The ten largest account for about 8% of the sample.

The source is a human donor who was the organ donor for an intestinal transplant. The sequence joins TRBV4-1 to TRBJ1-3; the best D guess is TRBD1, with 5 bases matching. Sequences were derived from unstimulated CD8+ T cells sorted from spleen or lymph node cells, sampled before transplant. The sequence in DNA is TGCGCCAGCAGCCCATTGGGACCGACCAGGAACACCATATATTTT. Its protein product is CASSPLGPTRNTIYF.